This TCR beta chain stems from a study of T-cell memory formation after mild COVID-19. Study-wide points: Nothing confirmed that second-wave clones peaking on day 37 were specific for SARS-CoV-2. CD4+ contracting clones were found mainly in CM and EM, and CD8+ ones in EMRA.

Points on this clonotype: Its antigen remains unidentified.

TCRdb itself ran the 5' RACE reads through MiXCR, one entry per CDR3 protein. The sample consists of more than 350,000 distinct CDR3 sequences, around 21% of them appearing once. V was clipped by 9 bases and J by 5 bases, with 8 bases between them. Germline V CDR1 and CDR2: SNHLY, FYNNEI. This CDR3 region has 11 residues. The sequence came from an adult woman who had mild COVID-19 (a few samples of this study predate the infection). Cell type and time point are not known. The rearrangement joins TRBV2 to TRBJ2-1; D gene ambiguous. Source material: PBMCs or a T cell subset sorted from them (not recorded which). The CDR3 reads CASKSDNEQFF. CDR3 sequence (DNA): TGTGCCAGTAAAAGCGACAATGAGCAGTTCTTC.